This TCR beta chain was documented in a study of control samples from healthy donors and cancer patients (TCRdb year 2020). Regarding this clone: Its cognate antigen has yet to be identified. No base quality information exists; no much larger clone differs at one position.

The germline ends are 11 bases apart after V is trimmed by 4 bases and J by 3 bases. Sequences SNHLY (CDR1) and FYNNEI (CDR2) are obtained from the germline V gene. Counted from cysteine to phenylalanine, this CDR3 has 14 amino acids. Of all the DNA, just the CDR3 is kept, 42 bases in frame from base 1. Library method: the immunoSEQ multiplex PCR assay. TCRdb provides this immuneACCESS table in a form limited to in-frame rearrangements. Some clones are lacking; in checked studies, under half of them reflect an unresolved V gene, and why the rest are absent is not known. The table for this sample lists approximately 79,000 clones; around nine tenths of them were counted only once. The ten largest make up roughly 6.7% of the sample.

The receptor was isolated from a man aged 45-60 years in good health. The chain is assembled from TRBV2 and TRBJ2-3; the D gene is perhaps TRBD1, on 6 matching bases. The sequenced sample was blood. The CDR3 corresponds to CASSGQDRTDTQYF. The nucleotide sequence is TGTGCCAGCAGTGGACAGGATCGAACAGATACGCAGTATTTT.